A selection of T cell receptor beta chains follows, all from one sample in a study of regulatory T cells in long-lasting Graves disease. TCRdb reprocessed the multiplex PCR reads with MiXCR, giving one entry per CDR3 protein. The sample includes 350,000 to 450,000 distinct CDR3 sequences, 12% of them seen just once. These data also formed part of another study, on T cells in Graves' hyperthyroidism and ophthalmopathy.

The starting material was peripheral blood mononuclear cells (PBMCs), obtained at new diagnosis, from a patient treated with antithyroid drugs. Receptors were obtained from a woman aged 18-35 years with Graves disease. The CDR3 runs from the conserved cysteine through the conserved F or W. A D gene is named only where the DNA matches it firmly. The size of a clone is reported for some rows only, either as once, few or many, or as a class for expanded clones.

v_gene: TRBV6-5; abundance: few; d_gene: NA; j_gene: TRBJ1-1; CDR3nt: TGTGCCAGCAGTTACCCAGACGGACAGAGGAACACTGAAGCTTTCTTT; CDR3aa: CASSYPDGQRNTEAFF
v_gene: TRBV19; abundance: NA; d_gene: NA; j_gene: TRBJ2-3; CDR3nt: TGTGCCAGTGCCGCCTCACCGGGGTCAGATACGCAGTATTTT; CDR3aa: CASAASPGSDTQYF
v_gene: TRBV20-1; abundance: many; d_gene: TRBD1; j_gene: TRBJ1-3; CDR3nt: TGCAGTGCTGAATCAGGGGGCGCGGTTGGAAACACCATATATTTT; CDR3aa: CSAESGGAVGNTIYF
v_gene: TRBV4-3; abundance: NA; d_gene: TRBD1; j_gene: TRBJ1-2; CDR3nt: TGCGCCAGCAGCTCCCGGACAGGGGGAGGGAGAGAAGGCTACACCTTC; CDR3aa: CASSSRTGGGREGYTF
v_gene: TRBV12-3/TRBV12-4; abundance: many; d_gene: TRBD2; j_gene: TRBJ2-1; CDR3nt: TGTGCCAGCAGTTCTAGCGGGCCTCTCGGTGAGCAGTTCTTC; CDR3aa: CASSSSGPLGEQFF
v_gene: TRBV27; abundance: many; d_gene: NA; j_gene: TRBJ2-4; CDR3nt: TGTGCCAGCAGTTCACATCAGGGGGGGGCCAAAAACATTCAGTACTTC; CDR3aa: CASSSHQGGAKNIQYF
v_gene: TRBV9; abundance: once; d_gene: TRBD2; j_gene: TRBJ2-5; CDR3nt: TGTGCCAGCAGCAAATCCTTGGTCTCTAGCGGGAGGGAGACCCAGTACTTC; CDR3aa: CASSKSLVSSGRETQYF
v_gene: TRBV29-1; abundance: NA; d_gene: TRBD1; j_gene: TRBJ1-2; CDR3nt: TGCAGCGCCACGATTGGACAGGCTATTAACTATGGCTACACCTTC; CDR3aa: CSATIGQAINYGYTF
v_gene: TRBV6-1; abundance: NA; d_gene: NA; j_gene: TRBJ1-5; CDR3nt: TGTGCCAGCAGGACAGTTAGCAATCAGCCCCAGCATTTT; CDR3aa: CASRTVSNQPQHF
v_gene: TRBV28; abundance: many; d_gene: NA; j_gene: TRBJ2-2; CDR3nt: TGTGCCAGCAGTCCCGGGGCAGGGTTAGGAACCGGGGAGCTGTTTTTT; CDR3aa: CASSPGAGLGTGELFF
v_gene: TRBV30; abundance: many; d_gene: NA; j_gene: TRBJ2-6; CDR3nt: TGTGTTTTGGGCTCTGGGGCCAACGTCCTGACTTTC; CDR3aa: CVLGSGANVLTF
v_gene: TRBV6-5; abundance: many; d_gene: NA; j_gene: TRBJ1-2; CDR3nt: TGTGCCAGCAGTTACATCGAGACAGGACCTTATGGCTACACCTTC; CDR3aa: CASSYIETGPYGYTF
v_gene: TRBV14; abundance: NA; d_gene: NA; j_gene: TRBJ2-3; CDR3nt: TGTGCCAGCAGCCAAGATTGGTGGGGGGCCGACCGGGATACGCAGTATTTT; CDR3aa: CASSQDWWGADRDTQYF
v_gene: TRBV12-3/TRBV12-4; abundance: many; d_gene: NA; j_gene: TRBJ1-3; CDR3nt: TGTGCCAGCAGGGAACGGGAGGGAGGAAACACCATATATTTT; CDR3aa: CASREREGGNTIYF
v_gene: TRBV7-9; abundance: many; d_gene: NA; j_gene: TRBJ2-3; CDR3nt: TGTGCCAGCAGCTTAGTAGTGGGCGGAGATACGCAGTATTTT; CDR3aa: CASSLVVGGDTQYF
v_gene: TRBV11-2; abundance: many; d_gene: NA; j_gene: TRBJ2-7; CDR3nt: TGTGCCAGCAGCTTAGGGCAGGGGTCCGAGCAGTACTTC; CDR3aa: CASSLGQGSEQYF
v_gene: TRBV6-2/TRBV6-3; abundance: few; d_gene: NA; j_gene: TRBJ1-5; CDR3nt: TGTGCCAGCGGCAGGGGAATCATGTATCAGCCCCAGCATTTT; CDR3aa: CASGRGIMYQPQHF
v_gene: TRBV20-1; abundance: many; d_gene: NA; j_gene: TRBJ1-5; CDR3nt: TGCAGTGCTAGAGTTTCAAGTAATCAGCCCCAGCATTTT; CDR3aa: CSARVSSNQPQHF
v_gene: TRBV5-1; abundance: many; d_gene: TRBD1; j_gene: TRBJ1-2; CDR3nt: TGCGCCAGCAGCCCGGGCCCCGGGACAGCAAACTATGGCTACACCTTC; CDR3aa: CASSPGPGTANYGYTF
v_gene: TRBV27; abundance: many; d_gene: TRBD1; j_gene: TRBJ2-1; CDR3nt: TGTGCCAGCAGCCCCGGGACAGGTCCCTACAATGAGCAGTTCTTC; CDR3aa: CASSPGTGPYNEQFF
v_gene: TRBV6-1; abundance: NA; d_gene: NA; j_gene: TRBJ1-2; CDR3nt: TGTGCCAGCAGCCCCCTGGGGCTTTATGGCTACACCTTC; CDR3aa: CASSPLGLYGYTF
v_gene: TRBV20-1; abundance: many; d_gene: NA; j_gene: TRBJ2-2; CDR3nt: TGCAGTGCTACGGGGGGCAGGGGTGACACCGGGGAGCTGTTTTTT; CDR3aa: CSATGGRGDTGELFF
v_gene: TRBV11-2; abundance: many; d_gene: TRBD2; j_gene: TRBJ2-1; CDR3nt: TGTGCCAGCAGCTTAGCCCCCCCCACTAGCGGGGGGAGACGAAATGAGCAGTTCTTC; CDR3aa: CASSLAPPTSGGRRNEQFF
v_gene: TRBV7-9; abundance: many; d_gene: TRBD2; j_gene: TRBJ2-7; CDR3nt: TGTGCCAGCAGCTTAGTAGGACTAGCGGACTCCTACGAGCAGTACTTC; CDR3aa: CASSLVGLADSYEQYF
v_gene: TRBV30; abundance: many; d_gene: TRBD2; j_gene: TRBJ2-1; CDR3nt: TGTGCCTGGAGTGCTGGCTCTAGCGGGGGATACAATGAGCAGTTCTTC; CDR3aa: CAWSAGSSGGYNEQFF
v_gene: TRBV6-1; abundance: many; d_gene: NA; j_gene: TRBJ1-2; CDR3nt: TGTGCCAGCAGATTAGAGTCGGACAGATATGGCTACACCTTC; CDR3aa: CASRLESDRYGYTF
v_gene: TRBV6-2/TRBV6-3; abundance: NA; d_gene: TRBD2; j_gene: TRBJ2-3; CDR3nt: TGTGCCAGCAGTGATTTAATGCGGGAGGATACAGATACGCAGTATTTT; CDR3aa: CASSDLMREDTDTQYF
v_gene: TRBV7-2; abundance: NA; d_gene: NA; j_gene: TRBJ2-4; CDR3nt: TGTGCCAGCAGCTTGGACAATGAGCAGTACTTC; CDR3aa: CASSLDNEQYF
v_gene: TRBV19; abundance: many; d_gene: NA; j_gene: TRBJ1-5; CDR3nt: TGTGCCAGTAGTATCCAGCCTAATCAGCCCCAGCATTTT; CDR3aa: CASSIQPNQPQHF
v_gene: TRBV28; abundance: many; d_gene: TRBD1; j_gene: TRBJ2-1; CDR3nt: TGTGCCAGCAGTCTAAAAACACCAGGGGGCAATGAGCAGTTCTTC; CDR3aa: CASSLKTPGGNEQFF
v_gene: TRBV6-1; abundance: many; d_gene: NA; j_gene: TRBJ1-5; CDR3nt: TGTGCCAGCAGCTCCTTTATGTCGGGGGAAGGTCAGCCCCAGCATTTT; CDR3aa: CASSSFMSGEGQPQHF
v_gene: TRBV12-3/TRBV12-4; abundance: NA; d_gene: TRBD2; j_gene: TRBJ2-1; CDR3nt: TGTGCCAGCAGTTTTCCCTCGGGTAATAGCGGGACGACGCAGTTCTTC; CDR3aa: CASSFPSGNSGTTQFF
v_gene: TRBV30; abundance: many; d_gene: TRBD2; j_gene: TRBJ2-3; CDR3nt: TGTGCCTGGAGACTAGCGGGGGCCCAAACAGATACGCAGTATTTT; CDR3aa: CAWRLAGAQTDTQYF
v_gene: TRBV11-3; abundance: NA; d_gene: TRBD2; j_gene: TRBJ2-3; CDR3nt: TGTGCCAGCAGTAAGTCCTTGGGACTAGCGGGTGAAGGTGGAGATACGCAGTATTTT; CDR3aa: CASSKSLGLAGEGGDTQYF
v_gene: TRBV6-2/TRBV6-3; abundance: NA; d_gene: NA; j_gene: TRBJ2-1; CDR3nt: TGTGCCAGCAGGGGGAGGCTAGCGTCAGTGGGGGCTGAGCAGTTCTTC; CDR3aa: CASRGRLASVGAEQFF
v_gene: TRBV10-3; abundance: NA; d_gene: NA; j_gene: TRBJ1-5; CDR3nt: TGTGCCATCAGTCCCGGACGGGACGTAGGGCCCCAGCATTTT; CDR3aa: CAISPGRDVGPQHF
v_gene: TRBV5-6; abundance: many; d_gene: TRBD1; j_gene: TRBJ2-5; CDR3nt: TGTGCCAGCCGAGGGACAGCGTACGAGACCCAGTACTTC; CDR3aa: CASRGTAYETQYF
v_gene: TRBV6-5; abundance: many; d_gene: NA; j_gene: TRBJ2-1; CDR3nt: TGTGCCAGCAGTTACAACTTCTTCTCCTACAATGAGCAGTTCTTC; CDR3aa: CASSYNFFSYNEQFF
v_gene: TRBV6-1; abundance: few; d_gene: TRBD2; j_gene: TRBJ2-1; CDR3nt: TGTGCCAGCAGTCCTTGGGGACTAGCGGTTAGTGAGCAGTTCTTC; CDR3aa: CASSPWGLAVSEQFF
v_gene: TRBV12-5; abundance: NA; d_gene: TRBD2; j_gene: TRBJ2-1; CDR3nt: TGTGCTAGTGGTTTGGCGAAGCCAGCGGGGGGCTCCGGGAATGAGCAGTTCTTC; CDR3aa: CASGLAKPAGGSGNEQFF
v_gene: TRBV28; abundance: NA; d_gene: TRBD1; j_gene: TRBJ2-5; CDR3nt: TGTGCCAGCAGTTCCCGGGACAGGGGTTGGGAGGCCCAGTACTTC; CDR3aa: CASSSRDRGWEAQYF